The clone carrying this T cell receptor beta chain came up a few times. Its antigen is unidentified. This sample was taken from a study of beta chain features in type 1 diabetes. Overall study findings and caveats: In comparison with healthy donors, patients had naive, central memory and Treg TCRB repertoires that appeared more similar. Shorter TCRB CDR3s, moderately but significantly so, were found in Type 1 diabetes patients in all four CD4+ subsets. Among type 1 diabetes patients, VDJ junctions had fewer insertions and more deletions.

Every participating donor gave one draw, a heparinised blood sample averaging about 100 mL. Based on CD45RO/CCR7/CD25/CD127/CD95/CD27, CD4+ regulatory, stem cell-like memory, naive and central memory cells were sorted. The CDR3 spans 16 residues. J gave up 1 base and V 0 bases, and 4 bases lay outside the gene matches. Per germline, CDR1 SGHRS and CDR2 YFSETQ. TCRB transcripts that were expressed got sequenced, as all of the isolated RNA had been reverse transcribed. Only in-frame clones appear in the TCRdb table, and some are missing; sequencing was by immunoSEQ multiplex PCR. The data contain 600,000 or so clones, over 12% of them singletons.

Material: naive CD4+ T cells from blood. The V and J genes are TRBV5-1 and TRBJ2-5; TRBD2 matches at 9 bases. The origin of this receptor is a man aged 18 to 29 with type 1 diabetes. In DNA, the CDR3 is TGCGCCAGCAGCTTGGCCCAGACTAGCGGCCAAGAGACCCAGTACTTC. This encodes CASSLAQTSGQETQYF.